This TCR beta chain came from a study of T-cell memory formation after mild COVID-19. MiXCR, run by TCRdb on the 5' RACE reads, gives a single entry per CDR3 protein. The sample lists some 440,000 distinct CDR3 sequences, around 27% occurring once. CDR3 length: 13 residues. Deletions cut 7 bases from V and 0 bases from J, with 12 bases between. CDR1 SQVTM and CDR2 ANQGSEA come from the germline V gene. The chain has TRBV29-1 and TRBJ1-1; tentatively, D is TRBD1 (6 bases). Sequenced sample: PBMCs or a T cell subset sorted from them (not recorded which). This TCR derives from an adult woman who had mild COVID-19 (a few samples of this study predate the infection). Cell type and time point are not known. The CDR3 sequence is CSARTALNTEAFF. In DNA form, the CDR3 reads TGCAGCGCCCGGACAGCGCTGAACACTGAAGCTTTCTTT. The variable domain in full, completed from reference TRBV29-1 and TRBJ1-1, reads SAVISQKPSRDICQRGTSLTIQCQVDSQVTMMFWYRQQPGQSLTLIATANQGSEATYESGFVIDKFPISRPNLTFSTLTVSNMSPEDSSIYLCSARTALNTEAFFGQGTRLTVV.